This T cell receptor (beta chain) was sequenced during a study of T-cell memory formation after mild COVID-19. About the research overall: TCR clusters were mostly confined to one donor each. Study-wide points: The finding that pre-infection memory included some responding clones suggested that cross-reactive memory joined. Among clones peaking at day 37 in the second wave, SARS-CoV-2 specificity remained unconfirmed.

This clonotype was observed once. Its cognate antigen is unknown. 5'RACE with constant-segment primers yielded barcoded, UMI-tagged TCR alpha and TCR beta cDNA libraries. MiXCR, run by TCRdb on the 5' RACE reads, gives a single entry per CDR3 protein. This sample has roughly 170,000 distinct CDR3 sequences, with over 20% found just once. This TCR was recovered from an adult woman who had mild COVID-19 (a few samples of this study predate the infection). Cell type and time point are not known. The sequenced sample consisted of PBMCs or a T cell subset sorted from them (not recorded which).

The CDR3 reads CASSLTGPLNGYTF. The CDR3 DNA reads as TGCGCCAGCAGCTTGACAGGCCCACTCAATGGCTACACCTTC. The V call is TRBV5-1, the J call TRBJ1-2; TRBD1 might be the D (5 bases). Germline lookup yields CDR1 SGHRS and CDR2 YFSETQ. The germline V and J ends were trimmed by 1 base and 6 bases, with 13 bases remaining between them. The CDR3 has 14 residues.